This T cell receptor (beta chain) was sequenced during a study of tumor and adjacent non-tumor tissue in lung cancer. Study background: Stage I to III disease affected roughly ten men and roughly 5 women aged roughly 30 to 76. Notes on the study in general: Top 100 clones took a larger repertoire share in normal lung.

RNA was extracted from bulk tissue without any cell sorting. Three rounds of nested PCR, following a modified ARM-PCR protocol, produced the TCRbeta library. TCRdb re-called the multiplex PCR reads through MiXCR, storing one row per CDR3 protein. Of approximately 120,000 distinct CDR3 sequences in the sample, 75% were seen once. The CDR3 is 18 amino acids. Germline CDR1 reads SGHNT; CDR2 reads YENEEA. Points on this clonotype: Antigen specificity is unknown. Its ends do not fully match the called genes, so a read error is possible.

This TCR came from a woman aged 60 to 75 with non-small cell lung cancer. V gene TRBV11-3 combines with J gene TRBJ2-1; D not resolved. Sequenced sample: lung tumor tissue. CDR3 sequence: CASSYTDGDIGSCNEQFF. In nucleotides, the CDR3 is TGTGCCAGCAGTTATACGGACGGAGATATTGGCTCCTGCAATGAGCAGTTCTTC.